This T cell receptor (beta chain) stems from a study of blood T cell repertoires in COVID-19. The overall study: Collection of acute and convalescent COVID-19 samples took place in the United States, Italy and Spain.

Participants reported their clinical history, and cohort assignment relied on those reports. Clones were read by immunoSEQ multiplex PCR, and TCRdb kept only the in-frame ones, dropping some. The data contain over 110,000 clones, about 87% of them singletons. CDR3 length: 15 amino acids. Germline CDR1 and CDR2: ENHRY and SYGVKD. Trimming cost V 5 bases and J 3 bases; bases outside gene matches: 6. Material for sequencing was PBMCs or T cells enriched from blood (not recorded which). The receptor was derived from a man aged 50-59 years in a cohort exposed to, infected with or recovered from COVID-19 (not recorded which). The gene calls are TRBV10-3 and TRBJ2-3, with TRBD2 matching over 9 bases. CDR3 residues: CAISLAGDATDTQYF. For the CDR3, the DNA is TGTGCCATCAGTTTAGCGGGAGACGCGACAGATACGCAGTATTTT.